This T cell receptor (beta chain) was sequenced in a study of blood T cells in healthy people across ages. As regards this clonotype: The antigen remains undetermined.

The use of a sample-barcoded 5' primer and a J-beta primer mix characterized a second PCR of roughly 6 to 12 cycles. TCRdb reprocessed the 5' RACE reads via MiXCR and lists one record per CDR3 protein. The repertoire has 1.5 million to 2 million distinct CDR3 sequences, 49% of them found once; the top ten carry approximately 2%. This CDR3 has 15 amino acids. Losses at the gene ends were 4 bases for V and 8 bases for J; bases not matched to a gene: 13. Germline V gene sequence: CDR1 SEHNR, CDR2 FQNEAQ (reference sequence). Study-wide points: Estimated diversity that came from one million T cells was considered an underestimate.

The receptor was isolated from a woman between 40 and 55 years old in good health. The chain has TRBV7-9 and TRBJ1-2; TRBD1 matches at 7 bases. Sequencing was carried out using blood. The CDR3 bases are TGTGCCAGCAGCTCCCTAAAGACAGGGAAGGAGGGCTACACCTTC. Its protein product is CASSSLKTGKEGYTF. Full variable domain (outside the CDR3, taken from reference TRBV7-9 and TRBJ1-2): DTGVSQNPRHKITKRGQNVTFRCDPISEHNRLYWYRQTLGQGPEFLTYFQNEAQLEKSRLLSDRFSAERPKGSFSTLEIQRTEQGDSAMYLCASSSLKTGKEGYTFGSGTRLTVV.